This TCR beta chain was sequenced in a study of T-cell reconstitution after alpha-beta-depleted transplantation in children. Unique molecular identifiers were incorporated during preparation of the TCRbeta library. Each CDR3 protein is one row after TCRdb ran MiXCR on the PCR reads. Seen here are 97,000 or so distinct CDR3 sequences, roughly 7.2% observed once, and the top ten hold about a sixth. Germline V gene lookup returns CDR1 SEHNR and CDR2 FQNEAQ (reference sequence). V was shortened by 5 bases and J by 5 bases, with 11 bases between the two germline ends. CDR3 length: 13 amino acids. This clonotype has at least ten counts.

This sequence was found in a boy aged 2-9 years with acute lymphoblastic leukemia, due to receive a stem cell transplant. J is TRBJ2-3 and V is TRBV7-9, with no clear D. The sequencing used PBMCs, collected before TCRalphabeta/CD19-depleted stem cell transplant. The CDR3 nucleotides are TGTGCCAGCAGCCCCTCCAACGGAGATACGCAGTATTTT. The encoded protein is CASSPSNGDTQYF.